Shown below are 3 T cell receptor beta chains from a single sample sequenced in a study of shared clonotypes between healthy human individuals (TCRdb year 2020). Receptors were amplified or captured by the immunoSEQ multiplex PCR assay. TCRdb obtained this table from immuneACCESS and retained in-frame rearrangements with V and J assigned. These tables miss some clones; where compared with another copy, unresolved V genes account for less than half of the shortfall, and the remainder is unexplained. The sample table shows about 2 million clones, and roughly 94% are seen once. The ten largest account for under 0.15% of the sample. The sequenced sample was naive CD4+ T cells sorted from blood. Taken with the paper, the label for cell subset or site translates to: CD45RA+ positively selected. Receptors were obtained from a man aged 18-30 years in good health.

The chain links TRBV7-9 to TRBJ1-2; TRBD1 is a possible D gene (6 bases). Between the trimmed V and J ends, which lost 5 bases and 3 bases, there was a span of 13 bases. The CDR3 spans 14 residues. The germline V gene encodes CDR1 SEHNR and CDR2 FQNEAQ (reference sequence). The CDR3 bases are TGTGCCAGCAGCACCACGACAGGCTACTATGGCTACACCTTC. Its translation: CASSTTTGYYGYTF.

The gene calls are TRBV9 and TRBJ2-3; tentatively, D is TRBD1 (5 bases). This CDR3 is built from 15 residues. Germline lookup yields CDR1 SGDLS and CDR2 YYNGEE. The ends were cut back, 0 bases at V and 6 bases at J, with 14 bases in the middle. The CDR3 is CASSVAGASYDTQYF. The CDR3 bases are TGTGCCAGCAGCGTAGCTGGGGCCTCATATGATACGCAGTATTTT. Full variable domain (outside the CDR3, taken from reference TRBV9 and TRBJ2-3): DSGVTQTPKHLITATGQRVTLRCSPRSGDLSVYWYQQSLDQGLQFLIQYYNGEERAKGNILERFSAQQFPDLHSELNLSSLELGDSALYFCASSVAGASYDTQYFGPGTRLTVL.

This chain links TRBV11-3 with TRBJ2-2; 8 bases match TRBD1. The CDR3 runs 14 residues. Germline V CDR1 and CDR2: SGHNT, YENEEA. Trimming removed 4 bases from V and 5 bases from J; junction bases left unmatched: 3. The CDR3 nucleotides are TGTGCCAGCAGCTCCCGACAGGGGACCGGGGAGCTGTTTTTT. This sequence encodes CASSSRQGTGELFF.